The clone carrying this T cell receptor beta chain was recorded once. This sample was taken from a study of blood T cell repertoires in COVID-19. Sequencing used immunoSEQ multiplex PCR; TCRdb keeps in-frame clones, though not all of them. This table holds approximately 160,000 clones, 70% to 90% found once. The CDR3 covers 16 residues. Trimming stripped 6 bases from V and 8 bases from J, with 22 bases between. The germline CDR1 and CDR2 sequences are SGHVS and FQNEAQ. The chain employs TRBV7-8 and TRBJ1-4; a possible D gene is TRBD1 (5 bases). Material for sequencing was peripheral blood. The sequence was collected from a woman in her seventies with acute or convalescent COVID-19. The CDR3 DNA follows: TGTGCCAGCAGGAAATCAGGGTCCCCCACTGGGGAAAAACTGTTTTTT. It codes for CASRKSGSPTGEKLFF.